This passage covers 27 T cell receptor beta chains from one sample sequenced in a study of PD-1 blockade in classical Hodgkin lymphoma. Relapse was seen in all patients after autologous stem cell transplantation, and brentuximab vedotin exposure was variable. TCRdb's table, derived via immunoSEQ multiplex PCR, lists solely in-frame clones and lacks some. Found here are under 20,000 clones, 82% of them singletons; the top ten hold about 28%. The sample here was peripheral blood mononuclear cells (PBMCs), taken before the second cycle of nivolumab. All receptors derive from a human donor with classical Hodgkin lymphoma.

This chain joins TRBV6-5 and TRBJ1-2; D remains ambiguous. Trimming removed 8 bases from V and 7 bases from J, with 11 bases in between. The germline gives CDR1 MNHEY, CDR2 SVGAGI. This CDR3 region has 11 residues. Written as DNA, the CDR3 is TGTGCCAGCTCCGAGGTCTCTGGCTACACCTTC. Its protein product is CASSEVSGYTF.

The chain uses TRBV13 and TRBJ1-5; D might be TRBD1 (5 bases). Trimming removed 2 bases from V and 9 bases from J, with 17 bases in between. CDR1 and CDR2 (germline): PRHDT, FYEKMQ (reference sequence). This CDR3 contains 15 residues. The CDR3 reads CASSLRQGRGMPQHF. DNA of the CDR3: TGTGCCAGCAGCTTACGTCAGGGCAGAGGGATGCCCCAGCATTTT.

V and J are TRBV28 and TRBJ2-2; 10 bases line up with TRBD2. The J segment lost 0 bases and the V segment lost 4 bases, leaving 11 bases of the junction unmatched. The CDR3 length is 19 residues. Germline lookup yields CDR1 MDHEN and CDR2 SYDVKM. CDR3 bases: TGTGCCAGCAGTTATTTTGGGCTAGCGGGGGACTCGAACACCGGGGAGCTGTTTTTT. Translation: CASSYFGLAGDSNTGELFF.

The genes are TRBV27 and TRBJ2-5; 8 positions agree with TRBD2. CDR1 is MNHEY and CDR2 is SMNVEV in the germline V gene (reference sequence). The trim removed 4 bases at V and 6 bases at J, leaving 13 bases unmatched. There are 16 residues in the CDR3. The CDR3 DNA reads as TGTGCCAGCAGTTCCCATACGAGGGCGGGGGGTAAGACCCAGTACTTC. It codes for CASSSHTRAGGKTQYF.

V usage is TRBV7-2 and J usage is TRBJ2-1; the match to TRBD2 covers 9 bases. The junction had 0 bases not matched to a gene; V was cut back by 0 bases and J by 12 bases. CDR3 length: 12 amino acids. Germline CDR1 SGHTA, CDR2 FQGNSA. The CDR3, as DNA: TGTGCCAGCAGCTTAGCAGCGGGGGGGCAGTTCTTC. It codes for CASSLAAGGQFF.

V and J are TRBV27 and TRBJ1-4, with D maybe TRBD1 (5 bases). CDR1 and CDR2 (germline): MNHEY, SMNVEV (reference sequence). Deletions cut 2 bases from V and 0 bases from J, with 16 bases between. CDR3 length: 18 residues. CDR3 DNA: TGTGCCAGCAGTTTAAGGGCAGTGGGGGGTCCAACTAATGAAAAACTGTTTTTT. Protein product: CASSLRAVGGPTNEKLFF.

The V gene is TRBV6-5, the J gene TRBJ2-5; D might be TRBD2 (7 bases). The germline V gene encodes CDR1 MNHEY and CDR2 SVGAGI. Trimming removed 7 bases from V and 7 bases from J, with 13 bases in between. The CDR3 runs to 12 residues. The CDR3 region is CASNQAGATQYF. The DNA of the CDR3 is TGTGCCAGCAACCAGGCGGGGGCGACCCAGTACTTC.

This chain uses TRBV13 with TRBJ1-5; D may be TRBD1 (6 bases). CDR1 PRHDT and CDR2 FYEKMQ come from the germline V gene (reference sequence). Trimming removed 5 bases at V and 6 bases at J, with 8 bases between. The CDR3 is made up of 12 amino acids. The CDR3 loop reads CASSAQGQPQHF. DNA for the CDR3: TGTGCCAGCAGCGCACAGGGTCAGCCCCAGCATTTT. Full variable domain (missing parts from reference TRBV13 and TRBJ1-5): AAGVIQSPRHLIKEKRETATLKCYPIPRHDTVYWYQQGPGQDPQFLISFYEKMQSDKGSIPDRFSAQQFSDYHSELNMSSLELGDSALYFCASSAQGQPQHFGDGTRLSIL.

The chain couples TRBV21-1 to TRBJ2-7. TRBV21-1 is tagged as a pseudogene. The CDR3 extends over 16 amino acids. The DNA for the CDR3 is TGTGCCAGCAGACCCTTAATGCTACACGTGTTAGACGAGCAGTACTTC. Translated: CASRPLMLHVLDEQYF.

The gene calls are TRBV5-4 and TRBJ2-2; 9 bases line up with TRBD2. Trimming at V came to 6 bases and at J to 5 bases, leaving 5 bases not matched to a gene. The CDR3 length is 14 residues. Germline values: CDR1 SGHNT, CDR2 YYREEE (reference sequence). The CDR3 here is CASTAGGGTGELFF. The CDR3 DNA reads as TGTGCCAGCACCGCGGGGGGGGGAACCGGGGAGCTGTTTTTT.

The DNA of the CDR3 is TGTGCCAGCTTGGGGGGGCCCCATGGCTACACCTTC. It codes for CASLGGPHGYTF. This rearrangement joins TRBV21-1 to TRBJ1-2. TRBV21-1 is given as a pseudogene. This CDR3 contains 12 residues.

The chain is built from TRBV25-1 and TRBJ2-5; D gene unclear. The CDR3 length is 13 residues. CDR1 is MGHDK and CDR2 is SYGVNS in the germline V gene. V was trimmed by 3 bases and J by 4 bases, leaving 9 bases between them. This chain's CDR3 is CASSELRAETQYF. The CDR3 DNA sequence: TGTGCCAGCAGTGAGTTAAGGGCAGAGACCCAGTACTTC. Together with reference TRBV25-1 and TRBJ2-5, the CDR3 gives the full variable domain: EADIYQTPRYLVIGTGKKITLECSQTMGHDKMYWYQQDPGMELHLIHYSYGVNSTEKGDLSSESTVSRIRTEHFPLTLESARPSHTSQYLCASSELRAETQYFGPGTRLLVL.

The J gene is TRBJ2-4, the V gene TRBV19; D remains ambiguous. The V gene's germline CDR1 is LNHDA and CDR2 SQIVND (reference sequence). This CDR3 contains 14 residues. Trimming cost V 8 bases and J 2 bases, with 13 bases left between them. This CDR3 reads CASQLYLSKNIQYF. Here the CDR3 DNA reads TGTGCCAGTCAGCTGTATTTGTCCAAAAACATTCAGTACTTC.

The CDR3 protein is CASSVEQGAHTDTQYF. For the CDR3, the DNA is TGTGCCAGCAGCGTAGAACAGGGGGCGCATACAGATACGCAGTATTTT. J is TRBJ2-3 and V is TRBV9; 9 bases match TRBD1. The CDR3 covers 16 residues. Trimming cost V 0 bases and J 3 bases; bases outside gene matches: 5. The germline V gene has CDR1 SGDLS and CDR2 YYNGEE.

CDR3: CASSEQGVETQYF. The CDR3 DNA reads as TGTGCCAGCAGCGAACAGGGGGTAGAGACCCAGTACTTC. The rearrangement links TRBV21-1 to TRBJ2-5; the table's TRBD1 call for D was not verified on the DNA. TRBV21-1 is deemed a pseudogene. This CDR3 region has 13 residues.

This clone was seen once. The CDR3 nucleotides are TGCGCCAGCAGCTTGGAAGCGTTGGGCAGGGGGGTTAACACTGAAGCTTTCTTT. This gives the protein CASSLEALGRGVNTEAFF. The genes are TRBV5-1 and TRBJ1-1, with 7 bases that match TRBD1. V dropped 0 bases and J dropped 2; count of bases not matched to a gene: 13. The CDR3 runs 18 residues. Germline V gives CDR1 SGHRS, CDR2 YFSETQ.

The rearrangement links TRBV11-3 to TRBJ2-2, with 8 bases aligning to TRBD2. The CDR3 loop spans 16 amino acids. Germline values: CDR1 SGHNT, CDR2 YENEEA. After removal of 5 bases from V and 2 bases from J, the junction contained 7 bases not matched to a gene. CDR3 residues: CASSGRGGGNTGELFF. CDR3 sequence (DNA): TGTGCCAGCAGCGGCCGGGGGGGCGGAAACACCGGGGAGCTGTTTTTT.

This chain uses TRBV25-1 with TRBJ1-1; possible D gene TRBD1, 5 bases. V lost 3 bases to trimming and J lost 4 bases, with 6 bases between them. The germline V gene has CDR1 MGHDK and CDR2 SYGVNS. This CDR3 is 12 amino acids long. The CDR3 sequence: CASSEGGTEAFF. In DNA, the CDR3 is TGTGCCAGCAGTGAGGGGGGCACTGAAGCTTTCTTT.

V is TRBV9 and J is TRBJ1-2; no reliable D call. The CDR3 runs 14 residues. From germline, CDR1 is SGDLS and CDR2 YYNGEE. The V and J ends lost 3 bases and 3 bases respectively, with 12 bases between them. CDR3 nucleotides: TGTGCCAGCAGCGGGCCCGACCGCCACTATGGCTACACCTTC. Amino acids: CASSGPDRHYGYTF.

The chain carries TRBV19 and TRBJ2-7; D perhaps matches TRBD1 (7 bases). The ends were cut back, 7 bases at V and 6 bases at J, with 16 bases in the middle. The CDR3 has 13 amino acids. The germline V gene has CDR1 LNHDA and CDR2 SQIVND (reference sequence). The CDR3 DNA follows: TGTGCCAGTACGGAACAGGGGCGGGGCGAGCAGTACTTC. Translated: CASTEQGRGEQYF.

The rearrangement uses TRBV28 and TRBJ1-6, with 10 positions matching TRBD1. The V and J ends lost 10 bases and 7 bases, in that order; junction bases with no gene match: 7. Germline loops: CDR1 MDHEN, CDR2 SYDVKM. This CDR3 has 14 amino acids. The CDR3 DNA follows: TGTGCCAACTCTCAGGGACAGGGGAATTCACCCCTCCACTTT. This sequence encodes CANSQGQGNSPLHF.

This rearrangement joins TRBV5-4 to TRBJ2-5, with D perhaps matching TRBD1 or TRBD2 (5 bases each). V lost 3 bases, J lost 5 bases, and 11 bases lay in between. The germline gives CDR1 SGHNT, CDR2 YYREEE (reference sequence). This CDR3 spans 13 amino acids. The CDR3 spells CASSWDGPETQYF. The CDR3 region has the DNA TGTGCCAGCAGCTGGGACGGCCCCGAGACCCAGTACTTC. The whole variable domain, remainder taken from reference TRBV5-4 and TRBJ2-5, is ETGVTQSPTHLIKTRGQQVTLRCSSQSGHNTVSWYQQALGQGPQFIFQYYREEENGRGNFPPRFSGLQFPNYSSELNVNALELDDSALYLCASSWDGPETQYFGPGTRLLVL.

The chain uses TRBV2 and TRBJ1-1; D is possibly TRBD1 (6 bases). Germline CDR1 and CDR2: SNHLY and FYNNEI. The ends were cut back, 6 bases at V and 4 bases at J, with 15 bases in the middle. The CDR3 sequence is 14 residues long. CDR3 DNA sequence: TGTGCCAGCAGCCTTCTCGACAGGACCACTGAAGCTTTCTTT. Protein sequence: CASSLLDRTTEAFF.

The chain uses TRBV2 and TRBJ1-4; tentatively, D is TRBD1 (5 bases). V dropped 7 bases and J dropped 3 bases, with 18 bases sitting between them. Looked up from germline, CDR1 is SNHLY and CDR2 is FYNNEI. The CDR3 is made up of 16 amino acids. CDR3 sequence: CASIRGVEVANEKLFF. CDR3 bases: TGTGCCAGCATTCGGGGGGTCGAGGTGGCTAATGAAAAACTGTTTTTT.

V is TRBV19 and J is TRBJ1-1; unclear D gene. Germline loops: CDR1 LNHDA, CDR2 SQIVND (reference sequence). V was pared by 3 bases and J by 4 bases, with 15 bases between. CDR3 length: 15 amino acids. For the CDR3, the DNA is TGTGCCAGTAGTATCGGCACGGTCGTGGGCACTGAAGCTTTCTTT. Translation gives CASSIGTVVGTEAFF.

The chain combines TRBV7-9 with TRBJ1-2; D gene ambiguous. CDR3 length: 12 residues. V was pared by 2 bases and J by 7 bases, with 8 bases between. Germline CDR1 SEHNR, CDR2 FQNEAQ (reference sequence). CDR3 in amino acids: CASSLNDSGYTF. In DNA form, the CDR3 reads TGTGCCAGCAGCTTAAACGACTCTGGCTACACCTTC.

The chain carries TRBV2 and TRBJ1-5, with D perhaps matching TRBD1 (6 bases). Trimming left V 6 bases short and J 7 bases short, with 13 bases between. This CDR3 region has 13 residues. Germline CDR1 reads SNHLY; CDR2 reads FYNNEI. CDR3 bases: TGTGCCAGCAGGTTAACAGGGAACCAGCCCCAGCATTTT. This codes for CASRLTGNQPQHF.